This T cell receptor beta chain was documented in a study of early T cells in non-severe SARS-CoV-2 infection (dated by TCRdb to 2020 to 2023). For the study in its entirety: TCR sequencing used bulk RNA from unsorted whole blood, so alpha and beta chains could not be paired. What the study reported, not specific to this receptor: Matching against VDJdb was skewed toward anti-spike CD8 responses, likely underestimated virus-specific expansions, and missed private and CD4 specificities.

V gives up 4 bases and J gives up 8 bases, and the segment between their germline ends measures 5 bases. The CDR3 contains 10 residues, cysteine and phenylalanine counted. The DNA shown is the 30-base CDR3, in frame from base 1. Reading the germline V gene gives CDR1 SNHLY and CDR2 FYNNEI. This was a case-control study nested in a cohort of healthcare workers in London, UK, who had nasopharyngeal swab PCR tests and blood samples taken every week. Healthcare workers were recruited during the week of the UK lockdown, between 23 and 31 March 2020, and followed weekly for up to about 15 weeks. Libraries were built with 5' RACE. The sequencer was a NextSeq 500. Unique molecular identifiers were attached to individual cDNA molecules in the TCR library protocol so that sequencing error and PCR bias could be corrected. TCR alpha and beta chains were both sequenced, and the abundances of alpha and beta sequences in each sample were closely correlated with each other. On the authors' methods: V gene, J gene and CDR3 annotation of TCR sequences was performed with Decombinator V4. TCRs were defined as expanded if a significant change between any two time points was detected under a Poisson model with p below 0.0001. Abundances of TCRs were expressed as counts per million after normalisation to the total number of TCRs sequenced in each sample. MAIT TCRs were defined by TRAV1-2 paired with TRAJ12, TRAJ20 or TRAJ33, and iNKT TCRs by TRAV10 paired with TRAJ18. A search of VDJdb, accessed on 1 November 2021, was run for TCRs annotated to CMV, EBV and SARS-CoV-2, with TCRs annotated for multiple antigens excluded. Using fastp at Q25 and MiXCR, TCRdb reprocessed the public reads and kept productive beta chains. Every CDR3 protein is listed once, alongside the most common genes and DNA of its rows. The V and J calls, along with clone size, are taken from TCRdb and not from the paper's own processing. The sample records approximately 100,000 distinct CDR3 sequences, about 15% of which are singletons. Under 6.5% of the sample comes from the top ten.

On this clonotype itself: Its antigen is not yet known. Nothing much larger sits one base from this clone, and base qualities are not available.

This sequence originates from an adult who was a healthcare worker with PCR-confirmed SARS-CoV-2 infection or an uninfected control (not recorded which). This receptor chain uses TRBV2 and TRBJ1-1; a confident D gene designation cannot be given. Sample: whole blood. The CDR3 region: CASSGGEAFF. In nucleotides, the sequence is TGTGCCAGCAGTGGAGGGGAAGCTTTCTTT. With the portions outside the CDR3 filled from the reference TRBV2 and TRBJ1-1 genes, the complete variable region becomes EPEVTQTPSHQVTQMGQEVILRCVPISNHLYFYWYRQILGQKVEFLVSFYNNEISEKSEIFDDQFSVERPDGSNFTLKIRSTKLEDSAMYFCASSGGEAFFGQGTRLTVV.